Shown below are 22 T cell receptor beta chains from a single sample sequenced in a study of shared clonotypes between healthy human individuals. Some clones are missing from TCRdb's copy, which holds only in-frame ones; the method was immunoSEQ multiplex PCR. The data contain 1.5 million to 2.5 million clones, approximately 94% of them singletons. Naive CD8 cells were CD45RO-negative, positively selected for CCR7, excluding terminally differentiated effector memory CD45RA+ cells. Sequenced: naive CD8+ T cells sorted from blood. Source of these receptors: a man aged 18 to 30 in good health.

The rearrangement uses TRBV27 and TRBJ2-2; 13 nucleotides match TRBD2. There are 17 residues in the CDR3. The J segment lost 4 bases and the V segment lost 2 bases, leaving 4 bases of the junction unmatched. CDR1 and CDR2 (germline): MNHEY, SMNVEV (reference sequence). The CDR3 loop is CASSLTSGGEVTGELFF. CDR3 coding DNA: TGTGCCAGCAGTTTAACTAGCGGGGGGGAGGTCACCGGGGAGCTGTTTTTT.

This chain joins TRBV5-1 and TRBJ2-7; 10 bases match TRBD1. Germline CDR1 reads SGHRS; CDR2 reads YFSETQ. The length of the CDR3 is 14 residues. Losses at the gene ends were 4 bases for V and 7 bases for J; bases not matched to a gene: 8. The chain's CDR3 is CASSEWDRGGEQYF. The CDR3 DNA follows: TGCGCCAGCAGCGAATGGGACAGGGGAGGAGAGCAGTACTTC.

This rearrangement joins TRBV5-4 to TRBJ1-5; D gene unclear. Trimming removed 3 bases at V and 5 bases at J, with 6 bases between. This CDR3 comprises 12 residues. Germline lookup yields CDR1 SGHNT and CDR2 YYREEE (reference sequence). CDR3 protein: CASSSGDQPQHF. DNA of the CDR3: TGTGCCAGCAGCTCGGGAGATCAGCCCCAGCATTTT. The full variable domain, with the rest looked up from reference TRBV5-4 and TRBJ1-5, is ETGVTQSPTHLIKTRGQQVTLRCSSQSGHNTVSWYQQALGQGPQFIFQYYREEENGRGNFPPRFSGLQFPNYSSELNVNALELDDSALYLCASSSGDQPQHFGDGTRLSIL.

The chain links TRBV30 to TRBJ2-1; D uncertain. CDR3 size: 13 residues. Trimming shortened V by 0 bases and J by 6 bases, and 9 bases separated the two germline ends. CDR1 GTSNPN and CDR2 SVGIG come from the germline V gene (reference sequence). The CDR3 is CAWSVGLPNEQFF. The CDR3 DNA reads TGTGCCTGGAGTGTCGGCCTCCCCAATGAGCAGTTCTTC.

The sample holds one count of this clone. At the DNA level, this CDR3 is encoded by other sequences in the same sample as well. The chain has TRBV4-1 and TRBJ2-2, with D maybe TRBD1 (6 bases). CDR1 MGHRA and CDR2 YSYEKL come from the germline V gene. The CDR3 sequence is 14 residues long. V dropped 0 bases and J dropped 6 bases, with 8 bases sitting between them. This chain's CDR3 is CASSQEQGAGELFF. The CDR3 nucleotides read TGCGCCAGCAGCCAAGAACAGGGTGCCGGGGAGCTGTTTTTT.

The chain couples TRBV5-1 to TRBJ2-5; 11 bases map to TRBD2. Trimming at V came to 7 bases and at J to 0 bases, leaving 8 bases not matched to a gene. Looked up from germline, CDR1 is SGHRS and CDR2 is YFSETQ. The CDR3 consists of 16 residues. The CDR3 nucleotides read TGCGCCAGCGGCCCTAGCGGGGGGACGTACCAAGAGACCCAGTACTTC. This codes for CASGPSGGTYQETQYF.

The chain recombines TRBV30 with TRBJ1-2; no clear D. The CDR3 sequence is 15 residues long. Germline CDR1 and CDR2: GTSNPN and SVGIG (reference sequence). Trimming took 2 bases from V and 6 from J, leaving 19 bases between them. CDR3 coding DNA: TGTGCCTGGAGTATTTCGTCGGTTGGCCTGGATGGCTACACCTTC. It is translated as CAWSISSVGLDGYTF.

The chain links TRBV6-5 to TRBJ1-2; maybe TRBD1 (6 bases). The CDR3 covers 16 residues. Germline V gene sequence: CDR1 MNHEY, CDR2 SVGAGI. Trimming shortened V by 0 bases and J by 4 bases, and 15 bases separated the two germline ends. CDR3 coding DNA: TGTGCCAGCAGTTACTCGACAGGCCAACAGGTCTATGGCTACACCTTC. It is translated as CASSYSTGQQVYGYTF.

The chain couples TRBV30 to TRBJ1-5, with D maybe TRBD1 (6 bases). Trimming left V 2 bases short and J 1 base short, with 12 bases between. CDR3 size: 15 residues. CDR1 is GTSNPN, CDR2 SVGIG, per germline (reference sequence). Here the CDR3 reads CAWSLQGMSNQPQHF. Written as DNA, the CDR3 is TGTGCCTGGAGTCTGCAGGGGATGAGCAATCAGCCCCAGCATTTT.

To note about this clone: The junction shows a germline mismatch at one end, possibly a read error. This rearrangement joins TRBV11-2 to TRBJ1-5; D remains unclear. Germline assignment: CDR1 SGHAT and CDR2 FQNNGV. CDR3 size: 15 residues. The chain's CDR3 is CASSLDVGVFMPQHF. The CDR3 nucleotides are TGTGCCAGCAGCCTAGACGTGGGTGTGTTTATGCCCCAGCATTTT. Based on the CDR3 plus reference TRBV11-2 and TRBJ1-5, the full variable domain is EAGVAQSPRYKIIEKRQSVAFWCNPISGHATLYWYQQILGQGPKLLIQFQNNGVVDDSQLPKDRFSAERLKGVDSTLKIQPAKLEDSAVYLCASSLDVGVFMPQHFGDGTRLSIL.

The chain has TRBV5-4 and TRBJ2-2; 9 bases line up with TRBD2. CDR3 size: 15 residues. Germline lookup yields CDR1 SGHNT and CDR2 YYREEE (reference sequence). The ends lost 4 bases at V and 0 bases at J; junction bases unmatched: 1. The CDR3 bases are TGTGCCAGCAGCAGGACTAGCGCGAACACCGGGGAGCTGTTTTTT. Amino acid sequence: CASSRTSANTGELFF. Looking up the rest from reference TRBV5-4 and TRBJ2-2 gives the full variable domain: ETGVTQSPTHLIKTRGQQVTLRCSSQSGHNTVSWYQQALGQGPQFIFQYYREEENGRGNFPPRFSGLQFPNYSSELNVNALELDDSALYLCASSRTSANTGELFFGEGSRLTVL.

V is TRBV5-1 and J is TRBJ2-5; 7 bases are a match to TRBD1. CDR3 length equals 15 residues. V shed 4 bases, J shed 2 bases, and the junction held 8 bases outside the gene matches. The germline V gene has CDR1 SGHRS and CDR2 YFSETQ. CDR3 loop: CASSSLDRAQETQYF. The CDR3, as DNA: TGCGCCAGCAGCAGCCTTGACAGGGCTCAAGAGACCCAGTACTTC.

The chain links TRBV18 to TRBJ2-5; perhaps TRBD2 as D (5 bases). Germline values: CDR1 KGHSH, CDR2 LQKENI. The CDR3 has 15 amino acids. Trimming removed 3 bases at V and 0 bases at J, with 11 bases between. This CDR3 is CASSPNTGYQETQYF. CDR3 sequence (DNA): TGTGCCAGCTCACCTAACACGGGGTACCAAGAGACCCAGTACTTC.

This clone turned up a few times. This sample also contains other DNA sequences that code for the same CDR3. The CDR3 region has the DNA TGTGCCAGCAGTTTGAAGGACAGGGCATACGAGCAGTACTTC. Amino acid sequence: CASSLKDRAYEQYF. The chain uses TRBV27 and TRBJ2-7; 8 nucleotides align to TRBD1. This CDR3 is built from 14 residues. V lost 3 bases to trimming and J lost 4 bases; unmatched junction nucleotides: 5. The germline gives CDR1 MNHEY, CDR2 SMNVEV (reference sequence).

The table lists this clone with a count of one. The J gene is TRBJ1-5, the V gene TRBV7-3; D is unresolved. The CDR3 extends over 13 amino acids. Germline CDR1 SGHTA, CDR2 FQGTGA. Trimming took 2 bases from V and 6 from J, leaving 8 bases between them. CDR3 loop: CASSLLGSQPQHF. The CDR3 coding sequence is TGTGCCAGCAGCTTATTAGGGAGTCAGCCCCAGCATTTT.

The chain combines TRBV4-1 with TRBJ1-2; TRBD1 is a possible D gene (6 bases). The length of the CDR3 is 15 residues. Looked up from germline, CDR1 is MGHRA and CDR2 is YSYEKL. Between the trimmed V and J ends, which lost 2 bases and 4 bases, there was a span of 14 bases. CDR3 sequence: CASSQRQDRAYGYTF. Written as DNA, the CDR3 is TGCGCCAGCAGCCAACGACAGGACCGGGCCTATGGCTACACCTTC.

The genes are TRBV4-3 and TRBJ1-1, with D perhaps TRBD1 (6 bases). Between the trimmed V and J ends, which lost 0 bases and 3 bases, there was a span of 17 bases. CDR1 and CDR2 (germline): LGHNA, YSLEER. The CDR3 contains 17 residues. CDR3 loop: CASSQDGQGSRYTEAFF. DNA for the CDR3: TGCGCCAGCAGCCAAGATGGGCAGGGGTCGCGGTACACTGAAGCTTTCTTT.

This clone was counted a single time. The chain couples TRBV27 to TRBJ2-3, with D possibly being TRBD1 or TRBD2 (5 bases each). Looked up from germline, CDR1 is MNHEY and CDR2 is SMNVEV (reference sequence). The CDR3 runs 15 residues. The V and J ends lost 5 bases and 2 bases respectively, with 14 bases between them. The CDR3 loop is CASSAGTGFTDTQYF. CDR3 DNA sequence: TGTGCCAGCAGTGCCGGGACGGGGTTCACAGATACGCAGTATTTT.

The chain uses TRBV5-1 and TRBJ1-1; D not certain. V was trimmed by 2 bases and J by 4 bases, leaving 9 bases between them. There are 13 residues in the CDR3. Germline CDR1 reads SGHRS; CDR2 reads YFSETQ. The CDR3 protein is CASSFDLGTEAFF. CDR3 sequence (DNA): TGCGCCAGCAGCTTCGACTTGGGCACTGAAGCTTTCTTT. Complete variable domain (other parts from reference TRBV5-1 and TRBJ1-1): KAGVTQTPRYLIKTRGQQVTLSCSPISGHRSVSWYQQTPGQGLQFLFEYFSETQRNKGNFPGRFSGRQFSNSRSEMNVSTLELGDSALYLCASSFDLGTEAFFGQGTRLTVV.

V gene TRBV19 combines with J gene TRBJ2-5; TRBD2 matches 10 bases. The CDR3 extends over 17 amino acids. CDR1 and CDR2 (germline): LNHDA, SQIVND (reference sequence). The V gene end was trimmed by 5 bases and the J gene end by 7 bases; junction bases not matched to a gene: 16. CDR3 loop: CASSPWTSGLEMGTQYF. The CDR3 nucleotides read TGTGCCAGTAGTCCTTGGACTAGCGGCCTGGAAATGGGGACCCAGTACTTC.

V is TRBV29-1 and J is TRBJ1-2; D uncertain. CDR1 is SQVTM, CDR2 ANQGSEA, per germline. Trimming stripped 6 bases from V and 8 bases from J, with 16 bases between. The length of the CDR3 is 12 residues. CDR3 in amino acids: CSVVDGWGGYTF. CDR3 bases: TGCAGCGTGGTGGACGGCTGGGGAGGCTACACCTTC. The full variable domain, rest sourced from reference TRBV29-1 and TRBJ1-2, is SAVISQKPSRDICQRGTSLTIQCQVDSQVTMMFWYRQQPGQSLTLIATANQGSEATYESGFVIDKFPISRPNLTFSTLTVSNMSPEDSSIYLCSVVDGWGGYTFGSGTRLTVV.

DNA for the CDR3: TGTGCCAGCAGTGAAATGGGACAGGGATACTACGAGCAGTACTTC. Amino acid sequence: CASSEMGQGYYEQYF. The rearrangement links TRBV6-1 to TRBJ2-7, with 9 positions matching TRBD1. The J segment lost 3 bases and the V segment lost 2 bases, leaving 5 bases of the junction unmatched. The germline V gene has CDR1 MNHNS and CDR2 SASEGT. CDR3 size: 15 residues.